This note documents a single T cell receptor (beta chain) sequence. Its antigen is still unknown. These data come from a study of CXCR3-negative and CXCR3-positive naive CD8 T cells. About the research overall: The total count of TRB reads reached some 140 million, and each library contributed about 1.5 +/- 0.3 million.

UMI-labeled TRB cDNA libraries were prepared by 5' RACE. Following a re-call of the 5' RACE reads, TCRdb has one entry per CDR3 protein and lacks DNA. Here the sample table reports approximately 20,000 distinct CDR3 sequences. Notes on the study in general: Comparison of naive CXCR3-negative and CXCR3-positive cells revealed similar TRBV-TRBJ usage, while memory cells differed. The majority of assays used fresh PBMCs, and CXCR3 expression partially decreased after cryopreservation. Surface CD5 was comparable between naive subsets; TCR strength was inferred from TRB CDR3 properties.

This CDR3 region has 15 residues. The V gene's germline CDR1 is MGHDK and CDR2 SYGVNS. Sequencing was carried out using memory CD8+ T cells from blood. The chain is built from TRBV25-1 and TRBJ1-4; the TCRdb call, TRBD1, lacks DNA for checking. The origin of this receptor is a human donor in good health. Some clones in this sample may be carry-over from other donors' samples. The CDR3 protein is CASSVDRSTNEKLFF.